A selection of T cell receptor beta chains follows, all from one sample in a study of lung T cells in sarcoidosis with Löfgren's syndrome. TCRdb analysed the reads with MiXCR anew, one entry per CDR3 protein. The sample records some 65,000 distinct CDR3 sequences, 21% being singletons. Sequencing used CD4+ T cells from PBMCs. The receptors come from a human donor with sarcoidosis (Löfgren's syndrome or another form), or a control subject (not recorded which). CDR3s include the opening cysteine and the closing phenylalanine or tryptophan. D genes are given only for firm matches. Clone sizes are given selectively: once, few, many, or a class where the clone is expanded.

DNA | CDR3 | V | size | D | J
TGTGCCAGCAGTTCATGGGCTAGCGGGAGGAATGAGCAGTTCTTC | CASSSWASGRNEQFF | TRBV27 | many | TRBD2 | TRBJ2-1
TGTGCCAGCAGCCTACGCCTTCAGGGGCTAGAGACCCAGTACTTC | CASSLRLQGLETQYF | TRBV12-3/TRBV12-4 | many | NA | TRBJ2-5
TGTGCCAGCAGCTTAGGGCAGATGGGTCAGCCCCAGCATTTT | CASSLGQMGQPQHF | TRBV7-9 | few | NA | TRBJ1-5
TGTGCCAGCATATCGGGACAGGACTATGGCTACACCTTC | CASISGQDYGYTF | TRBV28 | NA | TRBD1 | TRBJ1-2
TGTGCCAGTCTAACAGGGGATGATCCACGAGGCGGCACCTTC | CASLTGDDPRGGTF | TRBV19 | NA | TRBD1 | TRBJ1-2
TGTGCCAGCAGTTTGACTAGGGGCAATCAGCCCCAGCATTTT | CASSLTRGNQPQHF | TRBV12-3/TRBV12-4 | few | NA | TRBJ1-5
TGCGCCAGCAGCTTGAACGCAGGGAATACTGAAGCTTTCTTT | CASSLNAGNTEAFF | TRBV5-1 | NA | NA | TRBJ1-1
TGCAGTGCTAGAGATGAGAGCGGGAAGTCCTACGAGCAGTACTTC | CSARDESGKSYEQYF | TRBV20-1 | many | TRBD2 | TRBJ2-7
TGTGCCAGCAGCCAGAGTCTCGCAGATACGCAGTATTTT | CASSQSLADTQYF | TRBV3-1 | few | NA | TRBJ2-3
TGTGCCAGCGCCCAGGGGGGAGCAAGTGAAAAACTGTTTTTT | CASAQGGASEKLFF | TRBV25-1 | many | TRBD1 | TRBJ1-4
TGTGCCAGCAGCCGCGTCAGGGGGGGGCCCCAGCATTTT | CASSRVRGGPQHF | TRBV2 | NA | TRBD1 | TRBJ1-5
TGCAGTGCTAGTCGGGATACGCAGTATTTT | CSASRDTQYF | TRBV20-1 | many | NA | TRBJ2-3
TGTGCCAGCAGCTTAGGTCTGGACAATGATGGCATTCAGTACTTC | CASSLGLDNDGIQYF | TRBV7-9 | few | NA | TRBJ2-4
TGTGCCAGCAGCTTAGCAGGTTATTATCAGCCCCAGCATTTT | CASSLAGYYQPQHF | TRBV11-2 | NA | NA | TRBJ1-5
TGCAGTGCGGAGGGGGACCAGATGTCCTACAATGAGCAGTTCTTC | CSAEGDQMSYNEQFF | TRBV20-1 | many | NA | TRBJ2-1
TGTGCCAGCAGCCAAGATTTGGACAGTTACAATGAGCAGTTCTTC | CASSQDLDSYNEQFF | TRBV3-1 | few | NA | TRBJ2-1
TGCAGTGCTAGAGACGTACTCCTCACAGATACGCAGTATTTT | CSARDVLLTDTQYF | TRBV20-1 | NA | NA | TRBJ2-3
TGTGCCAGCAGCGGGACAGGGACTCAAGAGACCCAGTACTTC | CASSGTGTQETQYF | TRBV2 | few | TRBD1 | TRBJ2-5
TGTGCCAGCAGCCACCAGACGGCGGGTGGCTACACCTTC | CASSHQTAGGYTF | TRBV3-1 | NA | NA | TRBJ1-2
TGTGCCAGCAGTTTCCTAGGCAGGTGGCAGGAGACCCAGTACTTC | CASSFLGRWQETQYF | TRBV12-3/TRBV12-4 | many | NA | TRBJ2-5
TGCAGCGTTAGGAGGTTTTTCCGGTACCAAGAGACCCAGTACTTC | CSVRRFFRYQETQYF | TRBV29-1 | NA | NA | TRBJ2-5
TGTGCCAGCAGTTTTAGGCGCTTCGAGACCCAGTACTTC | CASSFRRFETQYF | TRBV28 | many | NA | TRBJ2-5
TGTGCCAGCAGCCTCTTCACTAGCGGGCCCCCCTACGAGCAGTACTTC | CASSLFTSGPPYEQYF | TRBV11-2 | NA | TRBD2 | TRBJ2-7
TGTGCCAGCAGCTCGGGACAGGGGAGAGGAGCAACTAATGAAAAACTGTTTTTT | CASSSGQGRGATNEKLFF | TRBV5-4 | few | TRBD1 | TRBJ1-4
TGTGCCACCCACAGGGGTGGGACCTACAATGAGCAGTTCTTC | CATHRGGTYNEQFF | TRBV19 | NA | TRBD1 | TRBJ2-1
TGTGCCAGCAGTGAAGCGACAGTCGGAAACACCATATATTTT | CASSEATVGNTIYF | TRBV2 | many | NA | TRBJ1-3
TGTGCCGGCAGTTACTCTTGGACGGTGAACACTGAGGCTTTCTTT | CAGSYSWTVNTEAFF | TRBV6-6 | NA | NA | TRBJ1-1
TGTGCCAGCAGCTTAAGGCGGACAGATACGCAGTATTTT | CASSLRRTDTQYF | TRBV7-2 | many | NA | TRBJ2-3
TGCAGTGCCCAGGGATTTAGCTCCTACAATGAGCAGTTCTTC | CSAQGFSSYNEQFF | TRBV20-1 | many | NA | TRBJ2-1
TGTGCCAGCAGTTACCGAGCGGGACTAACCTACGAGCAGTACTTC | CASSYRAGLTYEQYF | TRBV6-2/TRBV6-3 | many | TRBD2 | TRBJ2-7
TGCGCCAGCAGCTCTCTGGGGGGTAGCGGCCAGCCCCAGCATTTT | CASSSLGGSGQPQHF | TRBV5-1 | many | NA | TRBJ1-5
TGCAGTGCGGAACGGGACGCTAATGAAAAACTGTTTTTT | CSAERDANEKLFF | TRBV20-1 | many | NA | TRBJ1-4
TGTGCCAGCAGCTCCGGACTAGCGGGAGACGAGCAGTACTTC | CASSSGLAGDEQYF | TRBV7-3 | many | TRBD2 | TRBJ2-7
TGCGCCAGCAGCCCGAATCACTACAGCACAGATACGCAGTATTTT | CASSPNHYSTDTQYF | TRBV4-3 | many | NA | TRBJ2-3
TGTGCCAGCAGTTACCACAGTCCTTCGAACACTGAAGCTTTCTTT | CASSYHSPSNTEAFF | TRBV6-6 | many | NA | TRBJ1-1
TGCGCCAGCAGCGGAGGATTGCGGGGGGGCGAAGAGACCCAGTACTTC | CASSGGLRGGEETQYF | TRBV4-1 | NA | TRBD2 | TRBJ2-5
TGCAGTGTCGGACACTTGAACACTGAAGCTTCCTTT | CSVGHLNTEASF | TRBV20-1 | few | NA | TRBJ1-1
TGTGCCACCAGCAGCCGTCTTGGGCGCACGTCGAATCAGCCCCAGCATTTT | CATSSRLGRTSNQPQHF | TRBV15 | many | NA | TRBJ1-5
TGTGCCAGCATCCGTAGCGGGACCTACACTAGCACAGATACGCAGTATTTT | CASIRSGTYTSTDTQYF | TRBV2 | NA | TRBD2 | TRBJ2-3
TGCGCCAGCAGCTTGGCAGGAGCGAACACTGAAGCTTTCTTT | CASSLAGANTEAFF | TRBV5-1 | few | NA | TRBJ1-1
TGTGCCAGTAGTGAGCCCCCTACAAGCGAGCAGTACTTC | CASSEPPTSEQYF | TRBV19 | NA | NA | TRBJ2-7
TGCAGTGCTAGAGCACAGGGACGGGGATATTACAATCAGCCCCAGCATTTT | CSARAQGRGYYNQPQHF | TRBV20-1 | many | NA | TRBJ1-5
TGCGCCAGCAGCCAAGGGGGACTAGCGGGAGTAGGGACCGGGGAGCTGTTTTTT | CASSQGGLAGVGTGELFF | TRBV4-1 | many | TRBD2 | TRBJ2-2
TGTGCCAGCAGCTTGGTAAAGGGCAGACACAAGAACACTGAAGCTTTCTTT | CASSLVKGRHKNTEAFF | TRBV11-1 | NA | NA | TRBJ1-1
TGTGCCAGCAGCATCAACAGCTACAATGAGCAGTTCTTC | CASSINSYNEQFF | TRBV5-4 | NA | NA | TRBJ2-1
TGTGCCAGCAGCCTACAGGGAAGGCCCCAGCATTTT | CASSLQGRPQHF | TRBV12-3/TRBV12-4 | many | NA | TRBJ1-5
TGTGCCAGCAGGAGGTGGGAAATCACAGATACGCAGTATTTT | CASRRWEITDTQYF | TRBV6-1 | many | NA | TRBJ2-3
TGTGCCAGCAGTTTATCGGTCGGTAGTGGCTACACCTTC | CASSLSVGSGYTF | TRBV28 | many | NA | TRBJ1-2
TGTGCCAGCAGCTTTCCGGGGGTGCGGACCACAGATGCGCAGTATTTT | CASSFPGVRTTDAQYF | TRBV7-2 | few | NA | TRBJ2-3
TGTGCCAGCAGCCGACAGGGGCGGAACACCGGGGAGCTGTTTTTT | CASSRQGRNTGELFF | TRBV27 | many | TRBD1 | TRBJ2-2
TGCGCCAGCAGCCCCAGCCGACTGGACAGGGGTATCTACAATGAGCAGTTCTTC | CASSPSRLDRGIYNEQFF | TRBV4-1 | many | TRBD1 | TRBJ2-1
TGTGCCAGCAGCCTCACAGGGAATCGACAGCCCCAGCATTTT | CASSLTGNRQPQHF | TRBV7-8 | many | NA | TRBJ1-5